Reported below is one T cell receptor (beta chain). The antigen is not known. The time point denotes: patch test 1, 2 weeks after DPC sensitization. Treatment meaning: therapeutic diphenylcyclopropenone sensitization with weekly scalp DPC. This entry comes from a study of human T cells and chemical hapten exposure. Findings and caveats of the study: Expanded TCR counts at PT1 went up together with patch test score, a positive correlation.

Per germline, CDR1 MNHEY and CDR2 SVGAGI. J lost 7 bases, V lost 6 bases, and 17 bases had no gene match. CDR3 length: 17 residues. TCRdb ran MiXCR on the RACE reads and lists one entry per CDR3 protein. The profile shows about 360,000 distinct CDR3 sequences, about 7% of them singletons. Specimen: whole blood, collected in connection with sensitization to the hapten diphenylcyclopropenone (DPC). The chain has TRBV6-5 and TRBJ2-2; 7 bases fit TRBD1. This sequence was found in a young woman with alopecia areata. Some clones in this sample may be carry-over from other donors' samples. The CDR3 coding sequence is TGTGCCAGCAGCCTTACCGTCGAGGGGGCGCAAGGCGGGGAGCTGTTTTTT. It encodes CASSLTVEGAQGGELFF.